These 30 T cell receptor beta chains were sequenced from one sample in a study of blood T cell repertoires in COVID-19. Data came from immunoSEQ multiplex PCR; TCRdb stores just in-frame clones and leaves some out. The sample yields around 100,000 clones, roughly 91% seen once. Material for sequencing was peripheral blood. Every receptor here comes from a human donor in a cohort sampled during active COVID-19.

This clone showed up just a few times. CDR3 sequence (DNA): TGTGCCAGCAGCGGTGACACCTCCCCCTACGAGCAGTACTTC. Translation: CASSGDTSPYEQYF. The rearrangement uses TRBV9 and TRBJ2-7; no definite D call. The ends were cut back, 3 bases at V and 2 bases at J, with 12 bases in the middle. This CDR3 is 14 amino acids long. Germline V gives CDR1 SGDLS, CDR2 YYNGEE.

The chain joins TRBV6-1 to TRBJ1-1; a weak D match, TRBD1 (6 bases). Germline V gene sequence: CDR1 MNHNS, CDR2 SASEGT. CDR3 length equals 16 residues. V lost 1 base and J 1 base, leaving 13 bases between the germline ends. CDR3 protein: CASSEGGGRGNTEAFF. CDR3 DNA: TGTGCCAGCAGTGAAGGCGGGGGGCGGGGGAACACTGAAGCTTTCTTT.

V usage is TRBV4-3 and J usage is TRBJ2-1; unclear D gene. Trimming removed 0 bases at V and 4 bases at J, with 13 bases between. The CDR3 extends over 16 amino acids. The germline V gene encodes CDR1 LGHNA and CDR2 YSLEER. CDR3 amino acids: CASSQDQSLRYNEQFF. The CDR3 bases are TGCGCCAGCAGCCAAGATCAGTCATTAAGATACAATGAGCAGTTCTTC.

V gene TRBV6-6 combines with J gene TRBJ1-1, with 7 bases matching TRBD1. CDR1 MNHNY and CDR2 SVGAGI come from the germline V gene (reference sequence). This CDR3 is built from 15 residues. J lost 1 base, V lost 0 bases, and 2 bases had no gene match. The CDR3 DNA follows: TGTGCCAGCAGTTACTCGCCAGGGGGGAACACTGAAGCTTTCTTT. It specifies CASSYSPGGNTEAFF.

V is TRBV28 and J is TRBJ2-7; the D gene is possibly TRBD2 (6 bases). The CDR3 is made up of 15 amino acids. V gave up 0 bases and J gave up 3 bases, with 12 bases separating them. The V gene's germline CDR1 is MDHEN and CDR2 SYDVKM. The CDR3 loop reads CASSLWEEGLYEQYF. The CDR3 DNA follows: TGTGCCAGCAGTTTATGGGAGGAGGGGCTCTACGAGCAGTACTTC.

This sequence joins TRBV12-3 or TRBV12-4 and TRBJ2-1; D is perhaps TRBD2 (6 bases). Trimming left V 4 bases short and J 9 bases short, with 13 bases between. CDR3 size: 13 residues. In DNA, the CDR3 is TGTGCCAGCAGTTCCTCCCTGGGAGGTGAGCAGTTCTTC. Amino acids: CASSSSLGGEQFF.

The chain is built from TRBV30 and TRBJ1-1; D is undetermined. Per the germline V gene, CDR1 is GTSNPN and CDR2 is SVGIG (reference sequence). V dropped 1 base and J dropped 8 bases, with 14 bases sitting between them. This CDR3 region has 13 residues. CDR3 sequence: CAWSAGAEMEAFF. CDR3 in DNA: TGTGCCTGGAGTGCGGGAGCGGAGATGGAAGCTTTCTTT.

The chain uses TRBV7-9 and TRBJ2-1; 9 bases fit TRBD1. This CDR3 contains 18 residues. The V segment lost 1 base and the J segment 5 bases; nucleotides outside the gene matches: 12. Germline assignment: CDR1 SEHNR and CDR2 FQNEAQ (reference sequence). The CDR3 region is CASSLESSGTGINNEQFF. Written as DNA, the CDR3 is TGTGCCAGCAGCTTAGAAAGTTCCGGGACAGGGATTAACAATGAGCAGTTCTTC. Supplemented by reference TRBV7-9 and TRBJ2-1, the full variable domain reads DTGVSQNPRHKITKRGQNVTFRCDPISEHNRLYWYRQTLGQGPEFLTYFQNEAQLEKSRLLSDRFSAERPKGSFSTLEIQRTEQGDSAMYLCASSLESSGTGINNEQFFGPGTRLTVL.

As DNA, the CDR3 is TGCGCCAGCAGCTTCGGGGGAGGACCCACAGATACGCAGTATTTT. As protein: CASSFGGGPTDTQYF. The chain joins TRBV5-1 to TRBJ2-3; maybe TRBD2 (6 bases). Germline assignment: CDR1 SGHRS and CDR2 YFSETQ. The V end was cut by 2 bases, the J end by 2 bases, with 12 bases between. CDR3 size: 15 residues.

This clone was seen only a few times. The genes are TRBV6-5 and TRBJ2-3; 7 positions agree with TRBD2. Germline loops: CDR1 MNHEY, CDR2 SVGAGI. Losses at the gene ends were 6 bases for V and 2 bases for J; bases not matched to a gene: 8. This CDR3 has 15 amino acids. CDR3 region: CASRDEAGHTDTQYF. The DNA for the CDR3 is TGTGCCAGCAGGGATGAAGCGGGGCACACAGATACGCAGTATTTT.

The chain has TRBV6-5 and TRBJ2-5; perhaps TRBD2 as D (6 bases). Germline V lookup: CDR1 MNHEY, CDR2 SVGAGI. This CDR3 is built from 14 residues. The V and J ends lost 6 bases and 3 bases respectively, with 14 bases between them. The CDR3 bases are TGTGCCAGCAGCCGGACTATCCGAAAAGAGACCCAGTACTTC. Protein sequence: CASSRTIRKETQYF.

CDR3 protein: CASSLDRIGTVISYEQYF. CDR3 in DNA: TGTGCCAGCAGCTTAGATAGGATCGGGACAGTGATCTCCTACGAGCAGTACTTC. V usage is TRBV11-2 and J usage is TRBJ2-7; 7 nucleotides agree with TRBD1. Germline CDR1 and CDR2: SGHAT and FQNNGV. J was trimmed by 0 bases and V by 0 bases; bases with no gene match: 11. The CDR3 is 18 residues long. Filled out from reference TRBV11-2 and TRBJ2-7, the complete variable domain reads EAGVAQSPRYKIIEKRQSVAFWCNPISGHATLYWYQQILGQGPKLLIQFQNNGVVDDSQLPKDRFSAERLKGVDSTLKIQPAKLEDSAVYLCASSLDRIGTVISYEQYFGPGTRLTVT.

This clone was seen only once. V usage is TRBV27 and J usage is TRBJ2-7, with D possibly TRBD2 on 6 matching bases. The germline CDR1 and CDR2 sequences are MNHEY and SMNVEV (reference sequence). The CDR3 is 19 amino acids. V dropped 0 bases and J dropped 1 base, with 22 bases sitting between them. The CDR3 DNA follows: TGTGCCAGCAGTTTATCGGTAAACAAACTGGGGGGACGTTCCTACGAGCAGTACTTC. It translates to CASSLSVNKLGGRSYEQYF.

CDR3 residues: CASRSSGSHEQFF. The DNA for the CDR3 is TGTGCCAGCAGATCTAGCGGGAGCCATGAGCAGTTCTTC. The rearrangement links TRBV9 to TRBJ2-1; 10 positions agree with TRBD2. V lost 5 bases to trimming and J lost 8 bases; unmatched junction nucleotides: 4. Germline V gives CDR1 SGDLS, CDR2 YYNGEE. This CDR3 comprises 13 residues.

The rearrangement uses TRBV6-2 or TRBV6-3 and TRBJ1-6; possible D gene TRBD1, 5 bases. V was shortened by 5 bases and J by 6 bases, with 14 bases between the two germline ends. Germline V gene data show CDR1 as MNHEY and CDR2 as SVGEGT. The CDR3 totals 15 residues. CDR3: CASSPAGTGNSPLHF. CDR3 DNA sequence: TGTGCCAGCAGTCCCGCCGGGACTGGTAATTCACCCCTCCACTTT.

The CDR3 sequence is CASSLAGGETQYF. CDR3 coding DNA: TGTGCCAGCTCACTCGCGGGGGGCGAGACCCAGTACTTC. This chain connects TRBV18 to TRBJ2-5; 8 nucleotides agree with TRBD2. V shed 4 bases and J 5 bases; nucleotides not matched to a gene: 3. Germline assignment: CDR1 KGHSH and CDR2 LQKENI. The CDR3 runs 13 residues.

The V call is TRBV10-1, the J call TRBJ2-3, with D maybe TRBD1 (6 bases). The germline V gene encodes CDR1 WNHNN and CDR2 SYGVQD (reference sequence). The CDR3 covers 16 residues. Trimming removed 1 base from V and 2 bases from J, with 13 bases in between. The chain's CDR3 is CASSEYRRGLTDTQYF. CDR3 bases: TGCGCCAGCAGTGAGTACCGCAGGGGTCTCACAGATACGCAGTATTTT.

The J gene is TRBJ2-7, the V gene TRBV6-5; 8 bases match TRBD1. Trimming at V came to 6 bases and at J to 5 bases, leaving 12 bases not matched to a gene. CDR3 size: 15 residues. Germline values: CDR1 MNHEY, CDR2 SVGAGI. CDR3 nucleotides: TGTGCCAGCAGCTACGGGTCCCGGGACAGGAACGAGCAGTACTTC. Residues: CASSYGSRDRNEQYF.

This chain uses TRBV6-1 with TRBJ2-1, with TRBD2 matching over 7 bases. The CDR3 length is 16 residues. Per the germline V gene, CDR1 is MNHNS and CDR2 is SASEGT. V was pared by 4 bases and J by 0 bases, with 6 bases of the junction left unmatched. The CDR3 sequence: CASSGLAGSSYNEQFF. The CDR3 nucleotides are TGTGCCAGCAGTGGATTAGCGGGCAGCTCCTACAATGAGCAGTTCTTC.

This chain joins TRBV29-1 and TRBJ2-6; D possibly corresponds to TRBD1 (5 bases). Germline V CDR1 and CDR2: SQVTM, ANQGSEA. Trimming cost V 7 bases and J 4 bases, with 14 bases left between them. This CDR3 has 14 residues. This chain's CDR3 is CSAVLGVGANVLTF. CDR3 DNA: TGCAGCGCTGTTCTAGGGGTCGGGGCCAACGTCCTGACTTTC.

This clone was recorded a few times. This chain uses TRBV7-2 with TRBJ2-7, with a weak D call TRBD2 (5 bases). Germline V gene sequence: CDR1 SGHTA, CDR2 FQGNSA. The CDR3 has 14 amino acids. The V end lost 1 base, the J end lost 7 bases, and 14 bases lay between the germline ends. The CDR3 DNA follows: TGTGCCAGCAGCTTAGGGAGGCAGGTGGGGGAGCAGTACTTC. Protein product: CASSLGRQVGEQYF.

V usage is TRBV4-2 and J usage is TRBJ2-7; tentatively, D is TRBD2 (5 bases). Trimming stripped 0 bases from V and 3 bases from J, with 12 bases between. Germline V lookup: CDR1 LGHNA, CDR2 YNFKEQ. The length of the CDR3 is 15 residues. In nucleotides, the CDR3 is TGTGCCAGCAGCCAAGATTGGGAGTTAAACTACGAGCAGTACTTC. Translation gives CASSQDWELNYEQYF.

The gene calls are TRBV10-3 and TRBJ2-2; D gene uncertain. The germline V gene has CDR1 ENHRY and CDR2 SYGVKD. The CDR3 has 16 residues. The V gene lost 2 bases and the J gene lost 1 base, with 11 bases spanning the gap. The CDR3 bases are TGTGCCATCAGTGAGGGTGTCTTACAGAACACCGGGGAGCTGTTTTTT. It is translated as CAISEGVLQNTGELFF.

This clone was picked up a small number of times. CDR3 region: CASSLETGGNTGELFF. CDR3 bases: TGTGCCAGCAGCTTAGAGACAGGGGGGAACACCGGGGAGCTGTTTTTT. The rearrangement joins TRBV7-8 to TRBJ2-2, with 9 positions matching TRBD1. Germline V gene data show CDR1 as SGHVS and CDR2 as FQNEAQ. This CDR3 contains 16 residues. With 1 base clipped from V and 1 base from J, the junction kept 1 base outside the gene matches. The whole variable domain, remainder taken from reference TRBV7-8 and TRBJ2-2, is GAGVSQSPRYKVAKRGQDVALRCDPISGHVSLFWYQQALGQGPEFLTYFQNEAQLDKSGLPSDRFFAERPEGSVSTLKIQRTQQEDSAVYLCASSLETGGNTGELFFGEGSRLTVL.

This chain joins TRBV6-6 and TRBJ1-2; D not certain. This CDR3 comprises 12 residues. V gave up 4 bases and J gave up 4 bases, with 7 bases separating them. Germline lookup yields CDR1 MNHNY and CDR2 SVGAGI (reference sequence). CDR3 loop: CASSSWAYGYTF. As DNA, the CDR3 is TGTGCCAGCAGTTCGTGGGCCTATGGCTACACCTTC.

V gene TRBV19 combines with J gene TRBJ1-1; possibly TRBD1 for D (5 bases). V lost 7 bases, J lost 4 bases, and 16 bases lay in between. The CDR3 consists of 14 residues. CDR1 LNHDA and CDR2 SQIVND come from the germline V gene (reference sequence). The CDR3 sequence: CASILGAGGTEAFF. The CDR3 DNA reads as TGTGCCAGTATTCTCGGGGCGGGGGGCACTGAAGCTTTCTTT.

This chain connects TRBV29-1 to TRBJ2-3; TRBD2 matches at 9 bases. The germline V gene encodes CDR1 SQVTM and CDR2 ANQGSEA. The CDR3 is 14 residues long. The V and J ends lost 7 bases and 6 bases, in that order; junction bases with no gene match: 11. CDR3 protein: CSALEGLAGDTQYF. The CDR3 DNA follows: TGCAGCGCCCTAGAGGGGCTAGCGGGGGATACGCAGTATTTT.

The V call is TRBV5-5, the J call TRBJ2-5; TRBD2 aligns across 13 bases. Looked up from germline, CDR1 is SGHKS and CDR2 is YYEKEE (reference sequence). V trimming: 4 bases; J trimming: 5 bases; junction bases outside the gene matches: 8. CDR3 length: 16 residues. The CDR3 coding sequence is TGTGCCAGCAGCCTAGGACTAGCGGGAGTCGGCGAGACCCAGTACTTC. The encoded protein is CASSLGLAGVGETQYF. Looking up the rest from reference TRBV5-5 and TRBJ2-5 gives the full variable domain: DAGVTQSPTHLIKTRGQQVTLRCSPISGHKSVSWYQQVLGQGPQFIFQYYEKEERGRGNFPDRFSARQFPNYSSELNVNALLLGDSALYLCASSLGLAGVGETQYFGPGTRLLVL.

The chain employs TRBV24-1 and TRBJ2-3, with 11 bases fitting TRBD2. The germline V gene has CDR1 KGHDR and CDR2 SFDVKD. The CDR3 covers 16 residues. V lost 5 bases, J lost 6 bases, and 9 bases stayed unmatched. This CDR3 reads CATSGFSGRARDTQYF. DNA for the CDR3: TGTGCCACCAGTGGCTTTAGCGGGAGGGCCAGGGATACGCAGTATTTT.

V and J are TRBV15 and TRBJ2-1, with 10 bases lining up with TRBD2. Germline V lookup: CDR1 LNHNV, CDR2 YYDKDF (reference sequence). The length of the CDR3 is 17 residues. With V trimmed by 0 bases and J by 0 bases, 2 bases remained unmatched. CDR3: CATSREGTSASYNEQFF. Here the CDR3 DNA reads TGTGCCACCAGCAGAGAAGGGACTAGCGCCTCCTACAATGAGCAGTTCTTC.